This TCR beta chain stems from a study of T cells after yellow fever vaccination. Study-wide results and limits: Abundant clonotypes from the bulk population could have been carried over as contaminants into FACS-sorted repertoires. Only a minor proportion of clonotypes was detected across both CD4 and CD8 compartments. The secondary response peaked faster, at day 5 versus 15, but was weaker.

Deletions cut 0 bases from V and 6 bases from J, with 6 bases between. The CDR3 consists of 13 residues. Germline V gene lookup returns CDR1 ENHRY and CDR2 SYGVKD. The 5'RACE template-switching step produced TCR cDNA and added a universal primer site and UMIs. From the 5' RACE reads, TCRdb called clonotypes with MiXCR, one entry per CDR3 protein. Of fewer than 450,000 distinct CDR3 sequences in the sample, almost 4% were seen once. This clonotype has at least ten counts. As yet, its antigen is unknown. The TCR comes from a man aged 18 to 29 who received the YFV17D yellow fever vaccine. The specimen comprised PBMCs, sampled 5 days after the yellow fever booster vaccination. The V gene is TRBV10-3, the J gene TRBJ1-5; D is undetermined. CDR3 region: CAISESQSQPQHF. CDR3 coding DNA: TGTGCCATCAGTGAGTCGCAGAGTCAGCCCCAGCATTTT.